Detailed here is one T cell receptor (beta chain). Its specificity is not known. This sample stems from a study of blood T cells in healthy people across ages. The study, taken as a whole, reports: Possibly confounding the expanded clonotype changes was the fact that donor CMV status was unknown. More naive CD4+ cells and higher diversity marked long-lived donors relative to aged donors. Observed TCR beta diversity per million T cells went down as age went up. This fall followed a roughly linear course with age.

Combining a sample-barcoded 5' primer with a J-beta primer mix, a second PCR ran for about 7 to 11 cycles. TCRdb called the 5' RACE reads again in MiXCR, with one record for every CDR3 protein. The data contain some 1.4 million distinct CDR3 sequences, about 40% of them singletons. This CDR3 spans 14 amino acids. CDR1 and CDR2 (germline): KGHDR, SFDVKD. Per sample, no less than 5 micrograms of total RNA were extracted. This sequence was found in a woman in her late teens or twenties in good health. Sequenced: blood. The genes are TRBV24-1 and TRBJ2-7; D perhaps matches TRBD2 (6 bases). Gene TRBJ2-5 matches the end of the DNA better, so the J call may be wrong. CDR3 protein: CATSEAGGGETQYF. The CDR3 bases are TGTGCCACCAGTGAAGCGGGTGGGGGAGAGACCCAGTACTTC.